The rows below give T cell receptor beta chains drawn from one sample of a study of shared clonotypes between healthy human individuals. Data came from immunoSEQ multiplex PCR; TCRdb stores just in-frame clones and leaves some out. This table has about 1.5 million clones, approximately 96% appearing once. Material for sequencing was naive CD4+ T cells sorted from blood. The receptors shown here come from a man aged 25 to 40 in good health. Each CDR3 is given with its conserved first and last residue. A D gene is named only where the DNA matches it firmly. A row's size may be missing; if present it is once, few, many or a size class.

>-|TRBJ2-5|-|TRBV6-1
CASSETQETQYF
TGTGCCAGCAGTGAAACCCAAGAGACCCAGTACTTC
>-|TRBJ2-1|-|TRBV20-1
CSGGARYEQFF
TGCAGTGGGGGGGCGCGGTATGAGCAGTTCTTC
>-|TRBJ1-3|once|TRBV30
CAWSVPGALTGTIYF
TGTGCCTGGAGTGTCCCCGGTGCCCTAACAGGCACCATATATTTT
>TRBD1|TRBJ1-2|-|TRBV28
CASSLSGQANGYTF
TGTGCCAGCAGTCTTTCGGGACAGGCTAACGGCTACACCTTC
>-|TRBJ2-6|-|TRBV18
CASSPLPGANVLTF
TGTGCCAGCTCACCATTACCCGGGGCCAACGTCCTGACTTTC
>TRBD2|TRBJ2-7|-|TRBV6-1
CASRTSGNSYEQYF
TGTGCCAGCCGGACTAGCGGGAACTCCTACGAGCAGTACTTC
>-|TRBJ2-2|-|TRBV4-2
CASSQDRESTGELFF
TGTGCCAGCAGCCAAGACAGGGAATCCACCGGGGAGCTGTTTTTT
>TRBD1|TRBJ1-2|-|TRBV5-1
CASRERGQNYGYTF
TGCGCCAGCAGAGAGAGGGGGCAGAACTATGGCTACACCTTC
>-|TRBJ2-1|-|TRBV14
CASSQEGRSQFF
TGTGCCAGCAGCCAAGAGGGGAGATCCCAGTTCTTC
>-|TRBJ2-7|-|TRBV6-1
CASSEGLSYEQYF
TGTGCCAGCAGTGAGGGGCTCAGCTACGAGCAGTACTTC